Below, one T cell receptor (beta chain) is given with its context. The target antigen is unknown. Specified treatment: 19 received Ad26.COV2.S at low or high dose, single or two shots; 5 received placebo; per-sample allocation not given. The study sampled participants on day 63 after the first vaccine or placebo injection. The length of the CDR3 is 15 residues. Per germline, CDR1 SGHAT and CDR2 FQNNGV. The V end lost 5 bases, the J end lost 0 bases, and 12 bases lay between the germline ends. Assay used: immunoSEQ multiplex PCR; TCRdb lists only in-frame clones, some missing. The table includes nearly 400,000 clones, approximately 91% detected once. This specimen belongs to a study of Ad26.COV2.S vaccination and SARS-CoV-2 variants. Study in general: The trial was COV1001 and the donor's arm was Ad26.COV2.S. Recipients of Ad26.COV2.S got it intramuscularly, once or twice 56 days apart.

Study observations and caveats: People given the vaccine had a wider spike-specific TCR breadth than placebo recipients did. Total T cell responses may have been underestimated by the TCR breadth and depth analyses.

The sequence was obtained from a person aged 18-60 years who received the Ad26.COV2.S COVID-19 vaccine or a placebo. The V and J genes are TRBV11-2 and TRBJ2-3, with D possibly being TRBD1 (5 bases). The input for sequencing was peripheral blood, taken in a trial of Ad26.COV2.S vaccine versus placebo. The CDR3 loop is CASSPGHSSTDTQYF. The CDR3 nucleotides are TGTGCCAGCAGCCCAGGGCACAGTAGCACAGATACGCAGTATTTT.